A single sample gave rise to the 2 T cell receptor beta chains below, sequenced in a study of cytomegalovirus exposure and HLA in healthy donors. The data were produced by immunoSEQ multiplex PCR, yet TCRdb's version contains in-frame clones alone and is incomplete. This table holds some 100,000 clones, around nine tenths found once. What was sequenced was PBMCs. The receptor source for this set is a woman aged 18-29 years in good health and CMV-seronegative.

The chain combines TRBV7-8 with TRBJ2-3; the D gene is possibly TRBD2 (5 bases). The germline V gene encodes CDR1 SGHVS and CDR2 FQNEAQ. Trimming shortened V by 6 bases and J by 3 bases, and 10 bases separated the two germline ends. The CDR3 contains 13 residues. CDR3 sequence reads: CASSGRDTDTQYF. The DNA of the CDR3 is TGTGCCAGCAGTGGCCGGGATACAGATACGCAGTATTTT. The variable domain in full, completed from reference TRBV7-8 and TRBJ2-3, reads GAGVSQSPRYKVAKRGQDVALRCDPISGHVSLFWYQQALGQGPEFLTYFQNEAQLDKSGLPSDRFFAERPEGSVSTLKIQRTQQEDSAVYLCASSGRDTDTQYFGPGTRLTVL.

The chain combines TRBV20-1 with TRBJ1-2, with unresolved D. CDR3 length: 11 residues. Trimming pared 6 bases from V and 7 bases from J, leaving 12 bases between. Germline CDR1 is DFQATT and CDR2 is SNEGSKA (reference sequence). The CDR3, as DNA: TGCAGTGCAATCCGGGTTTCTGGCTACACCTTC. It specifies CSAIRVSGYTF.